Below, 15 T cell receptor beta chains from the same sample are listed, as sequenced in a study of T cell repertoires in cytomegalovirus infection. TCRdb analysed the reads with MiXCR anew, one entry per CDR3 protein. The sample holds roughly 700,000 distinct CDR3 sequences; roughly 36% are singletons and the top ten take 15% to 20%. What these receptors recognize is not known. The material was cultured PBMCs, obtained from culture after CMV antigen stimulation. Every receptor here comes from a human donor in good health (CMV status not recorded). Some clones in this sample may be carry-over from other donors' samples.

The chain links TRBV19 to TRBJ1-2, with 9 bases fitting TRBD1. Germline CDR1 is LNHDA and CDR2 is SQIVND (reference sequence). The CDR3 is made up of 17 amino acids. V lost 5 bases and J lost 8; bases outside the gene matches: 18. The CDR3 region is CASSVQQRKGQGTGYTF. The CDR3 DNA reads as TGTGCCAGTAGTGTCCAGCAACGAAAAGGACAGGGGACCGGCTACACCTTC.

The chain is built from TRBV12-3 or TRBV12-4 and TRBJ2-2; D unclear. The CDR3 is 11 residues long. Trimming stripped 10 bases from V and 2 bases from J, with 5 bases between. CDR3 DNA sequence: TGTGCCACCGGCAACACCGGGGAGCTGTTTTTT. Its protein product is CATGNTGELFF.

Ten or more counts support this clonotype. The chain has TRBV7-2 and TRBJ2-1; tentatively, D is TRBD2 (5 bases). This CDR3 region has 14 residues. V lost 4 bases and J 8 bases, leaving 15 bases between the germline ends. The V gene's germline CDR1 is SGHTA and CDR2 FQGNSA. CDR3 residues: CASSYREGAYEQFF. The CDR3 DNA reads as TGTGCCAGCAGCTATCGGGAAGGTGCCTATGAGCAGTTCTTC.

This clonotype was seen a few times. The chain employs TRBV12-5 and TRBJ2-3; 7 positions agree with TRBD2. J was trimmed by 4 bases and V by 7 bases; bases with no gene match: 11. The germline CDR1 and CDR2 sequences are LGHNT and FRNRAP. CDR3 size: 15 residues. CDR3 protein: CASVVSGKGADTQYF. CDR3 DNA: TGTGCTAGTGTTGTAAGCGGGAAAGGAGCAGATACGCAGTATTTT. Drawing the rest from reference TRBV12-5 and TRBJ2-3, the complete variable domain is DARVTQTPRHKVTEMGQEVTMRCQPILGHNTVFWYRQTMMQGLELLAYFRNRAPLDDSGMPKDRFSAEMPDATLATLKIQPSEPRDSAVYFCASVVSGKGADTQYFGPGTRLTVL.

This clonotype was seen at least ten times. V gene TRBV12-3 or TRBV12-4 combines with J gene TRBJ1-5, with 9 nucleotides matching TRBD1. The length of the CDR3 is 14 residues. The V segment lost 5 bases and the J segment 9 bases; nucleotides outside the gene matches: 8. The CDR3 coding sequence is TGTGCCAGCAGTCCGGGACAGGGTATCGGGCCCCAGCATTTT. Protein product: CASSPGQGIGPQHF.

This clonotype showed up many times. This rearrangement joins TRBV7-2 to TRBJ1-4; D gene unclear. From germline, CDR1 is SGHTA and CDR2 FQGNSA. The CDR3 consists of 15 residues. With 2 bases removed from V and 6 bases from J, the gap between germline ends came to 13 bases. The CDR3 sequence is CASSLTWDIDEKLFF. The CDR3, as DNA: TGTGCCAGCAGCTTAACTTGGGATATAGATGAAAAACTGTTTTTT.

This clonotype was found many times. V and J are TRBV7-9 and TRBJ2-5; D is undetermined. The CDR3 consists of 16 residues. Between the trimmed V and J ends, which lost 5 bases and 7 bases, there was a span of 23 bases. Germline V gene data show CDR1 as SEHNR and CDR2 as FQNEAQ (reference sequence). As DNA, the CDR3 is TGTGCCAGCAGCCCAGGTCGGGCAGCTATCAATAGGACCCAGTACTTC. As protein: CASSPGRAAINRTQYF.

This clonotype was detected only a few times. V and J are TRBV28 and TRBJ1-5, with unresolved D. The CDR3 is 12 amino acids. V was shortened by 2 bases and J by 7 bases, with 6 bases between the two germline ends. Germline CDR1 reads MDHEN; CDR2 reads SYDVKM. The CDR3 coding sequence is TGTGCCAGCAGTTTAATATTGCAGCCCCAGCATTTT. Residues: CASSLILQPQHF.

This clonotype was seen repeatedly, ten times or more. CDR3 sequence: CASSRDRVGEQYF. The DNA for the CDR3 is TGTGCCAGCAGTCGGGACAGGGTAGGCGAGCAGTACTTC. The J gene is TRBJ2-7, the V gene TRBV7-2; 9 bases match TRBD1. V shed 6 bases and J 6 bases; nucleotides not matched to a gene: 6. CDR1 is SGHTA, CDR2 FQGNSA, per germline. The CDR3 is made up of 13 amino acids. Full variable domain (remainder filled in from reference TRBV7-2 and TRBJ2-7): GAGVSQSPSNKVTEKGKDVELRCDPISGHTALYWYRQSLGQGLEFLIYFQGNSAPDKSGLPSDRFSAERTGGSVSTLTIQRTQQEDSAVYLCASSRDRVGEQYFGPGTRLTVT.

The rearrangement joins TRBV6-6 to TRBJ2-7, with no clear D. Germline loops: CDR1 MNHNY, CDR2 SVGAGI (reference sequence). The CDR3 is 14 amino acids. Trimming left V 8 bases short and J 3 bases short, with 17 bases between. The CDR3 here is CASSSSNSVYEQYF. Here the CDR3 DNA reads TGTGCCAGCTCTTCATCAAATTCCGTCTACGAGCAGTACTTC.

V is TRBV7-9 and J is TRBJ1-1, with a weak D call TRBD1 (5 bases). Between the trimmed V and J ends, which lost 0 bases and 1 base, there was a span of 9 bases. This CDR3 region has 15 residues. Germline loops: CDR1 SEHNR, CDR2 FQNEAQ (reference sequence). The CDR3 nucleotides are TGTGCCAGCAGCTTAGCCCAGGGCGGGAACACTGAAGCTTTCTTT. Encoded protein: CASSLAQGGNTEAFF.

The chain uses TRBV12-3 or TRBV12-4 and TRBJ2-1; tentatively, D is TRBD2 (6 bases). The V and J ends lost 4 bases and 10 bases respectively, with 17 bases between them. The length of the CDR3 is 14 residues. The CDR3 coding sequence is TGTGCCAGCAGTTGGCGGGGCGAAGGAGAGGAGCAGTTCTTC. Amino acids: CASSWRGEGEEQFF.

In this sample, this clonotype turned up a few times. This chain connects TRBV12-3 or TRBV12-4 to TRBJ1-2, with TRBD1 matching 8 bases. The V gene end was trimmed by 5 bases and the J gene end by 4 bases; junction bases not matched to a gene: 12. The CDR3 has 16 amino acids. Here the CDR3 DNA reads TGTGCCAGCAGTACCTTGGTTGGACAGGGACTCTATGGCTACACCTTC. It encodes CASSTLVGQGLYGYTF.

This rearrangement joins TRBV7-8 to TRBJ1-1, with TRBD1 matching over 8 bases. The CDR3 covers 17 residues. CDR1 SGHVS and CDR2 FQNEAQ come from the germline V gene. J gave up 3 bases and V 4 bases, and 13 bases lay outside the gene matches. CDR3: CASSSISGTGADTEAFF. As DNA, the CDR3 is TGTGCCAGCAGCTCAATATCCGGGACAGGCGCCGACACTGAAGCTTTCTTT.

The chain carries TRBV12-3 or TRBV12-4 and TRBJ2-1; D not resolved. The CDR3 spans 12 residues. Between the trimmed V and J ends, which lost 6 bases and 9 bases, there was a span of 12 bases. The CDR3 loop is CASRFRFVEQFF. In nucleotides, the CDR3 is TGTGCCAGCAGATTCAGGTTTGTTGAGCAGTTCTTC.